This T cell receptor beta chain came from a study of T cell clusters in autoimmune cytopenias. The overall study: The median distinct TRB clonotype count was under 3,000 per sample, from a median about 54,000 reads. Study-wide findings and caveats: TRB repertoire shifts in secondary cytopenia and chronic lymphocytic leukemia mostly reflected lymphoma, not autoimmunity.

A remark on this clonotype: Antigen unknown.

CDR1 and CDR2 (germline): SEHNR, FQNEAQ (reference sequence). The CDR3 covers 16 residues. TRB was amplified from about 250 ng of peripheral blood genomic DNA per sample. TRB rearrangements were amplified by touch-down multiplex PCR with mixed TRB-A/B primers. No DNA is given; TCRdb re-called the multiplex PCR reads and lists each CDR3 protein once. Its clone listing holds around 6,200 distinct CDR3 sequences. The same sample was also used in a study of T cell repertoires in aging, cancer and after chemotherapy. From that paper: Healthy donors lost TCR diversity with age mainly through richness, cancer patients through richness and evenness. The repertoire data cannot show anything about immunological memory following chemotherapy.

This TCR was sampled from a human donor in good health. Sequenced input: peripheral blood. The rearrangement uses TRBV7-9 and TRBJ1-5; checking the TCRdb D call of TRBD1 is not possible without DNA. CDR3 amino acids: CASSSTRTVGNQPQHF.